A selection of T cell receptor beta chains follows, all from one sample in a study of cytomegalovirus exposure and HLA in healthy donors. TCRdb keeps only in-frame clones here, not all; method: immunoSEQ multiplex PCR. The sample lists about 98,000 clones; about 81% were seen once. The source material was PBMCs. These receptors all stem from a man in his forties in good health and CMV-seronegative. The CDR3 runs from the conserved cysteine through the conserved F or W. D genes are given only for firm matches.

j_gene: TRBJ2-3; v_gene: TRBV7-8; d_gene: TRBD2; CDR3aa: CASSRWIAGGQTDTQYF
j_gene: TRBJ1-5; v_gene: TRBV11-2; d_gene: TRBD1; CDR3aa: CASSIGTDQPQHF
j_gene: TRBJ1-1; v_gene: TRBV7-9; d_gene: NA; CDR3aa: CASSFRGGNTEAFF
j_gene: TRBJ2-2; v_gene: TRBV28; d_gene: NA; CDR3aa: CASSPPNTGELFF
j_gene: TRBJ1-1; v_gene: TRBV6-5; d_gene: NA; CDR3aa: CASSSPGHSVAEAFF
j_gene: TRBJ1-2; v_gene: TRBV28; d_gene: NA; CDR3aa: CASSPLRVETYGYTF
j_gene: TRBJ2-7; v_gene: TRBV5-1; d_gene: NA; CDR3aa: CASSLNSDISYEQYF
j_gene: TRBJ2-1; v_gene: TRBV4-3; d_gene: NA; CDR3aa: CASSQDRSGVNEQFF
j_gene: TRBJ2-7; v_gene: TRBV2; d_gene: NA; CDR3aa: CASTTDTSYEQYF
j_gene: TRBJ2-6; v_gene: TRBV7-2; d_gene: NA; CDR3aa: CASLGDSGANVLTF
j_gene: TRBJ1-4; v_gene: TRBV13; d_gene: NA; CDR3aa: CASSVYRAPNEKLFF
j_gene: TRBJ1-6; v_gene: TRBV28; d_gene: NA; CDR3aa: CASSLKTGKRGNSPLHF
j_gene: TRBJ2-5; v_gene: TRBV28; d_gene: NA; CDR3aa: CASGSEETQYF
j_gene: TRBJ2-1; v_gene: TRBV11-2; d_gene: TRBD2; CDR3aa: CASSLEAGDHSEQFF
j_gene: TRBJ2-7; v_gene: TRBV6-6; d_gene: TRBD1; CDR3aa: CASSYRDSQWAQYF